This entry concerns a single TCR beta chain. One end of the junction does not line up with germline, which may come from a read error. A constant-region primer served to make TCR beta cDNA from around 540 ng total RNA. Employing slightly modified ARM-PCR, three nested multiplex PCR rounds were run, and these gave rise to the TCR beta libraries. Amplification in the first two PCR rounds was performed using TRBV1-TRBV30 forward primers and a C-beta reverse primer for around 10 cycles each. From the multiplex PCR reads, TCRdb called clonotypes with MiXCR, one entry per CDR3 protein. The data contain 50,000 or so distinct CDR3 sequences, about 80% of them singletons. The sample belongs to a study of tumor-infiltrating lymphocytes in primary liver carcinoma. CDR1 is SGHVS and CDR2 is FQNEAQ in the germline V gene. This CDR3 has 16 amino acids. Taking about 18-32 mg of unsorted bulk tissue, the authors co-extracted RNA and DNA. Each participant had primary liver carcinoma, and surgical resection was the treatment. Chronic HBV infection was present, with no prior treatment.

The sample consisted of liver tumor tissue from sampling region 5. This sample's subset: tumor region T5, tumor centre. The clonotype comes from a man aged 35-49 years with primary liver carcinoma and hepatitis B virus infection. The chain has TRBV7-8 and TRBJ2-1, with a weak D call TRBD1 (5 bases). The CDR3 coding sequence is TGTGCCAGCAGGCAAGCAGGGCTAAGTTCCTATAATGAGCAGTCCTTC. It specifies CASRQAGLSSYNEQSF.